The source of this T cell receptor (beta chain) is a study of T cells after yellow fever vaccination. Study results and limitations: Most primary-vaccination clones recurred post-booster (roughly 96% CD4, just over 85% CD8). Repertoires obtained by FACS sorting could include abundant clonotypes that entered as contaminants from the bulk population. A limited proportion of clonotypes was detected within both the CD4 and CD8 compartments.

From germline, CDR1 is KGHSH and CDR2 LQKENI. The CDR3 totals 15 residues. This clonotype was counted only a few times. Its specificity is not known. Relative to the germline gene, one junction end is altered; a read error may explain this. Each CDR3 protein gets one entry after TCRdb re-called the 5' RACE reads with MiXCR. This table holds more than 300,000 distinct CDR3 sequences, around 10% found once. This specimen was CD4+ T cells sorted from PBMCs, taken 45 days after the yellow fever booster vaccination. The genes are TRBV18 and TRBJ2-5, with 10 nucleotides matching TRBD2. The clonotype was recovered from a man younger than 35 who received the YFV17D yellow fever vaccine. CDR3 residues: CASSPRTSGQETQYF. DNA of the CDR3: TGTGCCAGCTCGCCACGGACTAGCGGACAAGAGACCCAGTACTTC.